The 4 T cell receptor beta chains given below trace back to one sample, sequenced in a study of blood T cells in healthy people across ages. Through a sample-barcoded 5' primer and a J-beta primer mix, a second PCR was run for roughly 6 to 12 cycles. TCRdb re-derived calls from the 5' RACE reads in MiXCR, one entry per CDR3 protein. This table has roughly 650,000 distinct CDR3 sequences, about 32% appearing once. Sequencing input: blood. The receptors derive from a woman over 75 in good health.

This clonotype was found many times. The V gene is TRBV20-1, the J gene TRBJ2-1; 10 nucleotides align to TRBD2. This CDR3 is 13 amino acids long. Germline V gene lookup returns CDR1 DFQATT and CDR2 SNEGSKA (reference sequence). V was clipped by 5 bases and J by 8 bases; unmatched bases: 6. The CDR3 spells CSAGSSGGYEQFF. CDR3 DNA: TGCAGTGCTGGCTCTAGCGGGGGCTATGAGCAGTTCTTC.

The chain couples TRBV5-1 to TRBJ2-7, with 9 bases lining up with TRBD2. TRBJ2-5 explains the end of the DNA better; the J call may be wrong. CDR1 and CDR2 (germline): SGHRS, YFSETQ. The CDR3 is made up of 15 amino acids. Here the CDR3 DNA reads TGCGCCAGCAGCTTGGACGCGGGAGGGTCGGAGACCCAGTACTTC. Encoded protein: CASSLDAGGSETQYF.

A note on this clonotype: At one end, the junction sequence differs from germline, possibly due to a read error. J is TRBJ1-5 and V is TRBV3-1, with a tentative D call TRBD1 (6 bases). Germline V gene data show CDR1 as LGHDT and CDR2 as YNNKEL (reference sequence). The CDR3 totals 15 residues. CDR3 protein: CASNQGGASNQPQHF. In DNA form, the CDR3 reads TGTGCCAGCAACCAAGGGGGGGCGAGCAATCAGCCCCAGCATTTT.

This clonotype was picked up many times. CDR3 amino acids: CASSQVLSSYNEQFF. The CDR3 nucleotides are TGTGCCAGCAGCCAAGTCCTGAGCTCCTACAATGAGCAGTTCTTC. J is TRBJ2-1 and V is TRBV3-1; D gene ambiguous. Per the germline V gene, CDR1 is LGHDT and CDR2 is YNNKEL (reference sequence). V shed 1 base and J shed 0 bases, with 7 bases lying between them. This CDR3 contains 15 residues.